This TCR beta chain stems from a study of blood T cell repertoires in COVID-19. The CDR3 extends over 15 amino acids. The germline V gene has CDR1 SGHDT and CDR2 YYEEEE. V shed 5 bases and J shed 14 bases, with 23 bases lying between them. In the source study's methods: Amplification with reference gene primers provided the estimates of nucleated cell counts. The protocol was immunoSEQ multiplex PCR, while the TCRdb copy is restricted to in-frame clones and leaves out a portion. V and J calls and clone size follow that table, whereas D and trimming were derived from the DNA. The table lists over 110,000 clones, 80% to 90% of them singletons.

Sample: peripheral blood. The TCR was taken from a woman between 45 and 60 years old with acute or convalescent COVID-19. The chain combines TRBV5-6 with TRBJ1-6, with unresolved D. The CDR3 sequence: CASSSVRGPRGALHF. The CDR3 nucleotides are TGTGCCAGCAGTTCCGTACGGGGTCCCCGCGGGGCCCTCCACTTT.